These 2 T cell receptor beta chains were all obtained from the same sample, sequenced in a study of breast tumors, draining lymph nodes, adjacent tissues. TCRdb fed the multiplex PCR reads into MiXCR, producing one record per CDR3 protein. Altogether some 200,000 distinct CDR3 sequences are present, 30% to 40% being singletons, with the ten largest covering 4.3%. The lymph nodes were axillary draining lymph nodes from breast cancer patients. The sequencing sample was made of axillary lymph node tissue. These receptors were taken from a female donor with breast cancer. Some clones in this sample may be carry-over from other donors' samples.

In its sample, this clonotype was seen many times. The chain couples TRBV6-1 to TRBJ2-5; 12 nucleotides match TRBD2. The CDR3 covers 16 residues. The V gene's germline CDR1 is MNHNS and CDR2 SASEGT. The junction had 7 bases not matched to a gene; V was cut back by 6 bases and J by 2 bases. CDR3 residues: CASRQGTSGLQETQYF. CDR3 bases: TGTGCCAGCAGGCAGGGGACTAGCGGGTTGCAAGAGACCCAGTACTTC.

The chain links TRBV18 to TRBJ2-1; 9 bases map to TRBD2. V was clipped by 2 bases and J by 4 bases; unmatched bases: 3. The CDR3 sequence is 15 residues long. CDR1 KGHSH and CDR2 LQKENI come from the germline V gene. The CDR3 nucleotides read TGTGCCAGCTCACCAGCGACTAGCGGTTACAATGAGCAGTTCTTC. This encodes CASSPATSGYNEQFF.